What follows describes a single T cell receptor beta chain. Its specificity is unknown. The data originate from a study of response to subunit inactivated influenza vaccine. The study, taken as a whole, reports: The authors suggested that few new T cells are recruited per seasonal influenza vaccination.

One entry per CDR3 protein, called by TCRdb with MiXCR from the RT-PCR reads. The sample includes 500,000 to 600,000 distinct CDR3 sequences, approximately 13% of them seen just once. Germline V lookup: CDR1 SEHNR, CDR2 FQNEAQ (reference sequence). The CDR3 consists of 13 residues. V lost 5 bases to trimming and J lost 6 bases, with 13 bases between them. The J gene is TRBJ1-2, the V gene TRBV7-9; TRBD1 might be the D (5 bases). The sequencing here drew on PBMCs from blood, taken 40 to 50 days after vaccination. This TCR was recovered from a man aged 50 to 59 who received an inactivated influenza vaccine. CDR3 DNA sequence: TGTGCCAGCAGCCCGGTGGGGGGTAATGGCTACACCTTC. It is translated as CASSPVGGNGYTF.